These 8 T cell receptor beta chains were all obtained from the same sample, sequenced in a study of T cells in narcolepsy. Some clones are missing from TCRdb's copy, which holds only in-frame ones; the method was immunoSEQ multiplex PCR. The repertoire holds roughly 30,000 clones, with around 77% as singletons. The sequenced material came from memory (CD45RA-) CD4+ T cells from blood. The receptors were gathered from a human donor in good health.

V and J are TRBV7-6 and TRBJ2-5; 11 nucleotides line up with TRBD1. The junction had 7 bases not matched to a gene; V was cut back by 5 bases and J by 5 bases. This CDR3 is built from 15 residues. The germline V gene has CDR1 SGHVS and CDR2 FNYEAQ. The CDR3 region has the DNA TGTGCCAGCAGCACAGGGACAGGGGGTTTTGAGACCCAGTACTTC. Its protein is CASSTGTGGFETQYF.

The chain employs TRBV6-1 and TRBJ1-1, with TRBD1 identical over 7 bases. This CDR3 spans 11 amino acids. Germline lookup yields CDR1 MNHNS and CDR2 SASEGT. V lost 6 bases, J lost 11 bases, and 6 bases stayed unmatched. DNA of the CDR3: TGTGCCAGCAGGATGACAGGGACGGCTTTCTTT. Protein sequence: CASRMTGTAFF.

The chain couples TRBV7-8 to TRBJ2-1; 7 nucleotides line up with TRBD1. Looked up from germline, CDR1 is SGHVS and CDR2 is FQNEAQ. CDR3 size: 13 residues. V shed 5 bases, J shed 7 bases, and the junction held 5 bases outside the gene matches. DNA of the CDR3: TGTGCCAGCAGCAAGGGACAGAAGAATGAGCAGTTCTTC. This codes for CASSKGQKNEQFF.

The rearrangement links TRBV27 to TRBJ1-1; no reliable D call. In germline, CDR1 is MNHEY, CDR2 SMNVEV (reference sequence). The length of the CDR3 is 12 residues. Trimming took off 6 bases at V and 11 bases at J, with 16 bases between the two ends. CDR3 DNA: TGTGCCAGCAGACCTTACGGATCAGCGGCTTTCTTT. It yields the protein CASRPYGSAAFF.

This clone was picked up one time. V is TRBV6-5 and J is TRBJ2-7; 7 bases are a match to TRBD2. Germline assignment: CDR1 MNHEY and CDR2 SVGAGI. The J segment lost 6 bases and the V segment lost 6 bases, leaving 11 bases of the junction unmatched. CDR3 length: 14 amino acids. CDR3 in DNA: TGTGCCAGCAGCCCTCTGGCGGGAGTCTCCGAGCAGTACTTC. It specifies CASSPLAGVSEQYF.

The gene calls are TRBV6-6 and TRBJ1-1; D unclear. V was pared by 8 bases and J by 3 bases, with 7 bases between. Germline CDR1 MNHNY, CDR2 SVGAGI (reference sequence). CDR3 length: 11 amino acids. This CDR3 is CASLGDTEAFF. CDR3 bases: TGTGCCAGCTTAGGAGACACTGAAGCTTTCTTT.

Comment on this clone: One junction end disagrees with the germline gene, perhaps due to a read error. The rearrangement joins TRBV7-2 to TRBJ2-5; no definite D call. The V gene's germline CDR1 is SGHTA and CDR2 FQGNSA. This CDR3 is 14 amino acids long. This chain's CDR3 is CASSLSRPQGTQYF. As DNA, the CDR3 is TGTGCCAGCAGCTTATCGAGACCCCAAGGGACCCAGTACTTC.

The rearrangement joins TRBV4-1 to TRBJ2-7; TRBD2 might be the D (6 bases). Per the germline V gene, CDR1 is MGHRA and CDR2 is YSYEKL. V lost 4 bases and J 5 bases, leaving 15 bases between the germline ends. This CDR3 region has 14 residues. The CDR3 sequence: CASSPPGSIHEQYF. CDR3 in DNA: TGCGCCAGCAGCCCCCCCGGGAGCATTCACGAGCAGTACTTC.